The 20 T cell receptor beta chains presented below share a single source sample, sequenced in a study of control samples from healthy donors and cancer patients. The assay was immunoSEQ multiplex PCR, and TCRdb's table has in-frame clones only and misses some. The sample lists roughly 25,000 clones, approximately 90% occurring once. Sequenced input: PBMCs. These TCRs come from a man aged 45 to 65 with lung cancer.

The V call is TRBV5-1, the J call TRBJ2-1; no clear D. This CDR3 is 13 amino acids long. The germline CDR1 and CDR2 sequences are SGHRS and YFSETQ. V dropped 2 bases and J dropped 4 bases, with 7 bases sitting between them. The CDR3, as DNA: TGCGCCAGCAGCTTAACAGAGTACAATGAGCAGTTCTTC. Translating it yields CASSLTEYNEQFF.

V is TRBV27 and J is TRBJ2-1; D remains ambiguous. Trimming took off 1 base at V and 6 bases at J, with 16 bases between the two ends. Germline CDR1 is MNHEY and CDR2 is SMNVEV (reference sequence). This CDR3 has 16 residues. The CDR3 DNA sequence: TGTGCCAGCAGTTTATTCTCACCCTGGGCAGGCAATGAGCAGTTCTTC. It is translated as CASSLFSPWAGNEQFF.

This clone was detected once. V and J are TRBV28 and TRBJ2-4; D perhaps matches TRBD2 (5 bases). The CDR3 consists of 13 residues. V was clipped by 8 bases and J by 0 bases, with 8 bases between them. CDR1 is MDHEN and CDR2 is SYDVKM in the germline V gene. CDR3 residues: CASQEVAKNIQYF. The CDR3 coding sequence is TGTGCCAGCCAGGAGGTAGCCAAAAACATTCAGTACTTC.

The rearrangement links TRBV5-1 to TRBJ2-5, with a tentative D call TRBD1 (6 bases). This CDR3 contains 14 residues. Trimming took off 6 bases at V and 1 base at J, with 13 bases between the two ends. Germline CDR1 is SGHRS and CDR2 is YFSETQ. The CDR3 protein is CASNTGQTQETQYF. The CDR3 DNA sequence: TGCGCCAGCAACACCGGACAGACCCAAGAGACCCAGTACTTC.

The chain links TRBV10-1 to TRBJ1-5; D gene uncertain. The CDR3 has 13 residues. V lost 0 bases to trimming and J lost 11 bases, with 11 bases between them. Germline V gene data show CDR1 as WNHNN and CDR2 as SYGVQD (reference sequence). Here the CDR3 DNA reads TGCGCCAGCAGTGAGTCGACGGGTAAGGCCCAGCATTTT. Protein: CASSESTGKAQHF.

This clone was observed a single time. The gene calls are TRBV7-9 and TRBJ1-4; 7 bases fit TRBD1. Losses at the gene ends were 1 base for V and 5 bases for J; bases not matched to a gene: 13. Germline V gene data show CDR1 as SEHNR and CDR2 as FQNEAQ (reference sequence). This CDR3 is 18 amino acids long. CDR3 DNA: TGTGCCAGCAGCTTAGTCACGGTCAAGGGACAGAGCAATGAAAAACTGTTTTTT. It codes for CASSLVTVKGQSNEKLFF.

The chain carries TRBV11-1 and TRBJ1-1; 8 bases map to TRBD1. CDR3 length: 14 amino acids. The germline CDR1 and CDR2 sequences are SGHAT and FQDESV (reference sequence). V gave up 3 bases and J gave up 3 bases; unmatched junction bases: 3. CDR3 sequence reads: CASSFNRGDTEAFF. The CDR3 nucleotides are TGTGCCAGCAGCTTTAACAGGGGGGACACTGAAGCTTTCTTT. Supplemented by reference TRBV11-1 and TRBJ1-1, the full variable domain reads EAEVAQSPRYKITEKSQAVAFWCDPISGHATLYWYRQILGQGPELLVQFQDESVVDDSQLPKDRFSAERLKGVDSTLKIQPAELGDSAMYLCASSFNRGDTEAFFGQGTRLTVV.

V gene TRBV5-1 combines with J gene TRBJ2-3; 16 bases line up with TRBD2. Germline V gene data show CDR1 as SGHRS and CDR2 as YFSETQ. The ends lost 4 bases at V and 4 bases at J; junction bases unmatched: 3. This CDR3 has 16 amino acids. The CDR3 reads CASSAGTSGGADTQYF. Written as DNA, the CDR3 is TGCGCCAGCAGCGCTGGGACTAGCGGGGGGGCAGATACGCAGTATTTT.

This chain joins TRBV30 and TRBJ2-7; possibly TRBD1 for D (6 bases). The germline V gene encodes CDR1 GTSNPN and CDR2 SVGIG (reference sequence). This CDR3 spans 13 amino acids. Trimming removed 5 bases from V and 10 bases from J, with 21 bases in between. CDR3 coding DNA: TGTGCCTGGGGGGGCGGAGCCGACACGGAACAGTACTTC. Encoded protein: CAWGGGADTEQYF.

J is TRBJ2-3 and V is TRBV30; 9 nucleotides agree with TRBD2. The CDR3 is 12 residues long. CDR1 and CDR2 (germline): GTSNPN, SVGIG (reference sequence). J gave up 6 bases and V 4 bases, and 2 bases lay outside the gene matches. The CDR3 bases are TGTGCCTGGACTAGCGGGGTCGATACGCAGTATTTT. Its protein product is CAWTSGVDTQYF.

The chain uses TRBV19 and TRBJ2-1, with D perhaps TRBD1 (5 bases). The ends were cut back, 8 bases at V and 12 bases at J, with 20 bases in the middle. The CDR3 is made up of 13 amino acids. Germline lookup yields CDR1 LNHDA and CDR2 SQIVND (reference sequence). For the CDR3, the DNA is TGTGCCAGTGGAGACAGTCCCCTGATTGCGCAGTTCTTC. As protein: CASGDSPLIAQFF.

The gene calls are TRBV19 and TRBJ1-5; TRBD1 agrees at 7 bases. The germline CDR1 and CDR2 sequences are LNHDA and SQIVND (reference sequence). V shed 6 bases and J 4 bases; nucleotides not matched to a gene: 3. This CDR3 has 13 amino acids. The CDR3 loop is CASRTGLNQPQHF. For the CDR3, the DNA is TGTGCCAGTAGGACAGGGCTTAATCAGCCCCAGCATTTT.

The chain recombines TRBV5-1 with TRBJ2-1; TRBD2 aligns across 9 bases. CDR1 and CDR2 (germline): SGHRS, YFSETQ. The CDR3 has 17 amino acids. J gave up 0 bases and V 4 bases, and 8 bases lay outside the gene matches. DNA for the CDR3: TGCGCCAGCAGCCCACGACTAGCGGCGAGCTCCTACAATGAGCAGTTCTTC. Protein sequence: CASSPRLAASSYNEQFF. The variable domain in full, with the rest retrieved from reference TRBV5-1 and TRBJ2-1, is KAGVTQTPRYLIKTRGQQVTLSCSPISGHRSVSWYQQTPGQGLQFLFEYFSETQRNKGNFPGRFSGRQFSNSRSEMNVSTLELGDSALYLCASSPRLAASSYNEQFFGPGTRLTVL.

The chain links TRBV7-2 to TRBJ2-3; TRBD2 is a possible D gene (6 bases). The CDR3 spans 15 residues. In germline, CDR1 is SGHTA, CDR2 FQGNSA. V lost 2 bases to trimming and J lost 4 bases, with 13 bases between them. The CDR3: CASSLLRGSSDTQYF. CDR3 sequence (DNA): TGTGCCAGCAGCTTATTGCGGGGTTCTTCAGATACGCAGTATTTT.

The gene calls are TRBV27 and TRBJ1-3; possible D gene TRBD1, 5 bases. This CDR3 comprises 13 residues. The ends were cut back, 6 bases at V and 9 bases at J, with 15 bases in the middle. Germline V gives CDR1 MNHEY, CDR2 SMNVEV (reference sequence). The CDR3 protein is CASRRNGGATIYF. The CDR3, as DNA: TGTGCCAGCAGGCGAAACGGCGGGGCCACCATATATTTT.

This clone has a single count. The genes are TRBV27 and TRBJ2-3; D remains unclear. The ends were cut back, 10 bases at V and 2 bases at J, with 10 bases in the middle. There are 12 residues in the CDR3. Per the germline V gene, CDR1 is MNHEY and CDR2 is SMNVEV (reference sequence). The CDR3 DNA reads TGTGCCACCATGAGCTCCACAGATACGCAGTATTTT. Residues: CATMSSTDTQYF.

V usage is TRBV7-2 and J usage is TRBJ1-6; D may be TRBD1 (5 bases). Between the trimmed V and J ends, which lost 3 bases and 8 bases, there was a span of 14 bases. Germline-derived CDR1 and CDR2 are SGHTA and FQGNSA. The CDR3 covers 15 residues. This CDR3 reads CASSFTGSADSPLHF. CDR3 DNA: TGTGCCAGCAGCTTCACAGGCTCCGCGGATTCACCCCTCCACTTT.

The gene calls are TRBV27 and TRBJ2-1, with TRBD1 identical over 8 bases. The CDR3 sequence is 16 residues long. Trimming took 7 bases from V and 4 from J; bases not matched to a gene: 12. Germline V gene sequence: CDR1 MNHEY, CDR2 SMNVEV (reference sequence). This CDR3 is CASTGRGQTVYNEQFF. The CDR3 bases are TGTGCCAGCACGGGCAGGGGGCAAACCGTATACAATGAGCAGTTCTTC.

V is TRBV3-1 (or the pseudogene TRBV3-2) and J is TRBJ1-5; D call uncertain. This CDR3 is 13 amino acids long. Trimming removed 8 bases from V and 0 bases from J, with 8 bases in between. Germline V gene sequence: CDR1 LGHDT, CDR2 YNNKEL (reference sequence). CDR3 nucleotide sequence: TGTGCCAGCGGAGAAGGTAGCAATCAGCCCCAGCATTTT. Translating it yields CASGEGSNQPQHF.

The chain joins TRBV19 to TRBJ2-3; D may match TRBD1 or TRBD2 (6 bases each). V gave up 6 bases and J gave up 3 bases, with 16 bases separating them. This CDR3 has 15 amino acids. The V gene's germline CDR1 is LNHDA and CDR2 SQIVND (reference sequence). The CDR3 is CASRGGGGRTDTQYF. In nucleotides, the CDR3 is TGTGCCAGTAGAGGTGGAGGGGGGCGTACAGATACGCAGTATTTT.